Below are 11 T cell receptor beta chains sequenced from a single sample in a study of T cell clonality in common variable immunodeficiency. Study results and limitations: In common variable immunodeficiency, TCR beta chains reportedly carried fewer deletions and N-nucleotide insertions.

These receptors have no known antigen. Repertoires were generated with immunoSEQ multiplex PCR, while TCRdb's copy carries only in-frame clones and drops some. The listing records 7,500 to 9,500 clones. The sample taken for sequencing was peripheral blood mononuclear cells. The receptors shown here come from a human donor with common variable immunodeficiency.

To note about this clone: The sequenced fragment ends 3 residues before the CDR3 boundary, so the rest is inferred from the germline J gene. The chain is built from TRBV18 and TRBJ2-7, with 13 bases lining up with TRBD2. The junction had 6 bases not matched to a gene; V was cut back by 5 bases and J by 5 bases. Germline V gene sequence: CDR1 KGHSH, CDR2 LQKENI. The length of the CDR3 is 15 residues. The CDR3 sequence: CASSRTSGSFHEQYF. The CDR3 DNA, read in part, is TGTGCCAGCTCAAGGACTAGCGGGAGTTTCCACGAG. The full variable domain, completed using reference TRBV18 and TRBJ2-7, is NAGVMQNPRHLVRRRGQEARLRCSPMKGHSHVYWYRQLPEEGLKFMVYLQKENIIDESGMPKERFSAEFPKEGPSILRIQQVVRGDSAAYFCASSRTSGSFHEQYFGPGTRLTVT.

On this clone itself: The CDR3 goes on 3 residues after the read ends, and that part is filled in from the germline J gene. The chain couples TRBV7-9 to TRBJ2-3; TRBD2 aligns across 7 bases. This CDR3 contains 14 residues. CDR1 is SEHNR and CDR2 is FQNEAQ in the germline V gene (reference sequence). V lost 3 bases and J lost 0; bases outside the gene matches: 0. CDR3 sequence: CASSFSGSTDTQYF. Partial CDR3 DNA: TGTGCCAGCAGCTTTAGCGGGAGCACAGATACG.

Considering frequency, this clone is medium-sized. The read falls 3 residues short of the CDR3 end, and the missing part is taken from the germline J gene. J is TRBJ2-3 and V is TRBV5-1, with a weak D call TRBD2 (5 bases). The germline V and J ends were trimmed by 4 bases and 2 bases, with 14 bases remaining between them. This CDR3 contains 15 residues. CDR1 and CDR2 (germline): SGHRS, YFSETQ. The DNA read from the CDR3 is TGCGCCAGCAGCGTACTAGGGCTATACACAGATACG. The encoded protein is CASSVLGLYTDT. The whole CDR3 sequence is CASSVLGLYTDTQYF.

To note about this clone: The read falls 3 residues short of the CDR3 end, and the missing part is taken from the germline J gene. The chain carries TRBV19 and TRBJ2-7; either TRBD1 or TRBD2 may fit D (6 bases each). Looked up from germline, CDR1 is LNHDA and CDR2 is SQIVND (reference sequence). This CDR3 has 15 residues. Trimming removed 6 bases at V and 0 bases at J, with 15 bases between. The CDR3 DNA, read in part, is TGTGCCAGTAGCGCGGGACATGCGAGCTCCTACGAG. Translated, it gives CASSAGHASSYE. The full CDR3 protein reads CASSAGHASSYEQYF.

The CDR3 loop reads CASSAEGRNTEAFF. The DNA read from the CDR3 is TGTGCCAGCAGTGCAGAGGGCAGGAACACTGAA. The V and J genes are TRBV6-4 and TRBJ1-1; D gene uncertain. The observed sequence ends 3 residues before the CDR3 terminus, with the missing tail filled in from the germline J gene. This CDR3 contains 14 residues. Deletions cut 4 bases from V and 1 base from J, with 10 bases between. CDR1 and CDR2 (germline): MRHNA, SNTAGT.

Concerning this clone itself: The read comes to an end 3 residues before the CDR3 does, leaving the germline J gene to fill in the end. The chain links TRBV20-1 to TRBJ2-3; 9 nucleotides agree with TRBD2. The germline V gene has CDR1 DFQATT and CDR2 SNEGSKA (reference sequence). This CDR3 region has 15 residues. Trimming removed 5 bases from V and 2 bases from J; junction bases left unmatched: 8. The covered CDR3 bases are TGCAGTGCTGCGGGACTAGCAGAAAACACAGATACG. This gives the protein CSAAGLAENTDT. The whole CDR3 protein is CSAAGLAENTDTQYF.

On this clone: The read terminates 3 residues ahead of where the CDR3 ends, so the germline J gene completes it. The V gene is TRBV2, the J gene TRBJ2-4; 7 bases fit TRBD1. The CDR3 contains 13 residues. V was pared by 5 bases and J by 7 bases, with 5 bases of the junction left unmatched. CDR1 and CDR2 (germline): SNHLY, FYNNEI. CDR3 region: CASSKGQPNIQYF. The CDR3 bases that were read are TGTGCCAGCAGTAAGGGACAGCCGAACATT.

Regarding this clone: The DNA ends 3 residues before the CDR3 does, and the rest of the CDR3 is filled in from the germline J gene. The genes are TRBV19 and TRBJ2-6; 7 bases align to TRBD1. This CDR3 is 15 amino acids long. Germline CDR1 reads LNHDA; CDR2 reads SQIVND (reference sequence). Trimming cost V 3 bases and J 2 bases; bases outside gene matches: 1. The sequenced part of the CDR3 DNA is TGTGCCAGTAGTATTCAGGGGGCTGGGGCCAACGTC. It encodes CASSIQGAGANV. The full-length CDR3 reads as CASSIQGAGANVLTF.

This clone counts as medium-sized by frequency. From the germline J gene comes the end of the CDR3, since the read stops 3 residues before it. The chain carries TRBV5-6 and TRBJ1-5; possibly TRBD1 for D (6 bases). Germline V gene lookup returns CDR1 SGHDT and CDR2 YYEEEE. V lost 4 bases and J lost 7, with 12 bases in between. The CDR3 totals 13 residues. The CDR3 sequence is CASSGGVAQPQHF. The covered CDR3 bases are TGTGCCAGCAGCGGGGGCGTCGCCCAGCCC.

To note about this clone: The CDR3 is cut off 3 residues early in the read; its end comes from the germline J gene. This sequence joins TRBV19 and TRBJ2-5; TRBD2 agrees at 12 bases. V was clipped by 7 bases and J by 5 bases; unmatched bases: 8. CDR3 size: 15 residues. CDR1 and CDR2 from the germline V gene are LNHDA and SQIVND (reference sequence). This chain's CDR3 is CASTPLAGGFETQYF. The part of the CDR3 DNA that was read is TGTGCCAGTACTCCCCTAGCGGGAGGGTTTGAGACC.

A note on this clone: The CDR3 end is not reached by the read, which stops 3 residues before it; the germline J gene fills it in. The chain links TRBV2 to TRBJ2-3; tentatively, D is TRBD2 (5 bases). Looked up from germline, CDR1 is SNHLY and CDR2 is FYNNEI. The CDR3 is made up of 12 amino acids. The V gene lost 1 base and the J gene lost 8 bases, with 7 bases spanning the gap. CDR3 in amino acids: CASSEDAGTQYF. The CDR3 DNA, read in part, is TGTGCCAGCAGTGAAGATGCGGGTACG.